These 26 T cell receptor beta chains share one sample of origin, sequenced in a study of molecular identifiers for immune sequencing clone quantification. TCRdb recomputed calls from the PCR reads with MiXCR, one row per CDR3 protein. Here the sample spans approximately 670,000 distinct CDR3 sequences, just under 20% being singletons. Material: naive CD8+ T cells from blood, with Jurkat cell RNA spiked in. The subset denotes: FACS-sorted CD8+CD4-CCR7+CD45RA+ naive T cells. These receptors were taken from a human donor in good health. Some libraries in this study had Jurkat cell RNA spiked in.

This clonotype was counted ten times or more. The rearrangement joins TRBV24-1 to TRBJ2-2; 8 bases are shared with TRBD1. V gave up 4 bases and J gave up 0 bases; unmatched junction bases: 3. Germline values: CDR1 KGHDR, CDR2 SFDVKD. The CDR3 has 16 residues. The chain's CDR3 is CATSEGQGSNTGELFF. As DNA, the CDR3 is TGTGCCACCAGTGAAGGACAGGGCTCGAACACCGGGGAGCTGTTTTTT.

Concerning this clonotype itself: A single base separates this from a much larger clone, so it may be a read error. CDR3 amino acids: CGARDWVESADTQYF. DNA of the CDR3: TGCGGTGCTAGAGATTGGGTTGAGTCGGCAGATACGCAGTATTTT. The rearrangement joins TRBV20-1 to TRBJ2-3; no definite D call. CDR3 size: 15 residues. Germline V gene sequence: CDR1 DFQATT, CDR2 SNEGSKA (reference sequence).

This clonotype was observed many times. The J gene is TRBJ2-7, the V gene TRBV2; D gene ambiguous. Trimming cost V 3 bases and J 8 bases, with 14 bases left between them. The CDR3 length is 13 residues. Germline CDR1 and CDR2: SNHLY and FYNNEI. The CDR3 here is CASSDNPRLKQYF. Written as DNA, the CDR3 is TGTGCCAGCAGTGATAACCCCCGGCTGAAGCAGTACTTC.

This clonotype was seen at least ten times. This CDR3 is CASSEGQPNYEQYF. The CDR3 DNA reads as TGTGCCAGTAGTGAAGGACAGCCCAACTACGAGCAGTACTTC. This chain links TRBV19 with TRBJ2-7, with a possible D match to TRBD1 (6 bases). In germline, CDR1 is LNHDA, CDR2 SQIVND (reference sequence). V was pared by 5 bases and J by 3 bases, with 14 bases between. This CDR3 is 14 amino acids long.

The chain employs TRBV27 and TRBJ2-1; D possibly corresponds to TRBD1 (5 bases). Germline CDR1 is MNHEY and CDR2 is SMNVEV (reference sequence). The CDR3 loop spans 11 amino acids. V lost 9 bases, J lost 8 bases, and 11 bases lay in between. The CDR3 loop reads CASKGYYEQFF. In nucleotides, the CDR3 is TGTGCCAGTAAGGGGTACTATGAGCAGTTCTTC.

Turning to this clonotype: This may be a read error: a much more frequent sequence differs by one nucleotide. V gene TRBV6-5 combines with J gene TRBJ2-7, with D perhaps matching TRBD1 or TRBD2 (5 bases each). Germline lookup yields CDR1 MNHEY and CDR2 SVGAGI. The CDR3 has 15 amino acids. The germline V and J ends were trimmed by 6 bases and 0 bases, with 15 bases remaining between them. The DNA of the CDR3 is TGTGCCAGCAGCTGGACCCGGGGCAGCTCCTACGAGCAGTACTTC. This gives the protein CASSWTRGSSYEQYF.

In this sample, this clonotype turned up many times. The chain combines TRBV5-5 with TRBJ1-1; 7 nucleotides align to TRBD1. The junction had 7 bases not matched to a gene; V was cut back by 2 bases and J by 6 bases. This CDR3 is built from 14 residues. Germline lookup yields CDR1 SGHKS and CDR2 YYEKEE (reference sequence). CDR3 loop: CASSFGQGVAEAFF. CDR3 in DNA: TGTGCCAGCAGCTTTGGGCAGGGGGTCGCTGAAGCTTTCTTT.

This clonotype was seen ten or more times. The gene calls are TRBV20-1 and TRBJ1-5; weak D call: TRBD1 (6 bases). The CDR3 has 15 residues. Between the trimmed V and J ends, which lost 4 bases and 6 bases, there was a span of 19 bases. The germline CDR1 and CDR2 sequences are DFQATT and SNEGSKA (reference sequence). The CDR3 loop reads CSATPQGFSAQPQHF. As DNA, the CDR3 is TGCAGTGCTACCCCTCAGGGGTTTTCAGCTCAGCCCCAGCATTTT.

At least ten counts were recorded for this clonotype. The V and J genes are TRBV2 and TRBJ2-7; 7 positions match TRBD1. CDR1 is SNHLY, CDR2 FYNNEI, per germline. The CDR3 totals 13 residues. V lost 9 bases to trimming and J lost 0 bases; unmatched junction nucleotides: 5. CDR3 coding DNA: TGTGCCAGTCACGGACAGGCCTCCTACGAGCAGTACTTC. As protein: CASHGQASYEQYF. Combining the CDR3 with reference TRBV2 and TRBJ2-7 gives the whole variable domain EPEVTQTPSHQVTQMGQEVILRCVPISNHLYFYWYRQILGQKVEFLVSFYNNEISEKSEIFDDQFSVERPDGSNFTLKIRSTKLEDSAMYFCASHGQASYEQYFGPGTRLTVT.

The J gene is TRBJ2-7, the V gene TRBV14; possible D gene TRBD2, 5 bases. Germline V CDR1 and CDR2: SGHDN, FVKESK. V lost 4 bases and J 3 bases, leaving 13 bases between the germline ends. CDR3 length: 14 residues. The CDR3 DNA reads as TGTGCCAGCAGCCCCCATATAGACTACTACGAGCAGTACTTC. This translates into CASSPHIDYYEQYF.

This clonotype was found many times. The chain employs TRBV12-3 or TRBV12-4 and TRBJ1-6; D gene ambiguous. V was cut by 4 bases and J by 9 bases, with 10 bases left in between. This CDR3 spans 13 amino acids. The CDR3 here is CASSSNPASPLHF. CDR3 DNA: TGTGCCAGCAGTTCTAATCCGGCTTCACCCCTCCACTTT.

About this clonotype itself: This may stem from a read error, because a much larger clone lies one nucleotide away. This chain connects TRBV3-1 to TRBJ1-1, with D possibly being TRBD1 (6 bases). The CDR3 totals 17 residues. The V gene's germline CDR1 is LGHDT and CDR2 YNNKEL (reference sequence). The CDR3 nucleotides read TGTGCCAGCAGCCACCTTCTATCTTTCCGAGGGGACACTGAAGCTTCCTTT. Encoded protein: CASSHLLSFRGDTEASF.

The sample holds many counts of this clonotype. The rearrangement links TRBV5-4 to TRBJ2-7; tentative D call: TRBD2 (5 bases). Germline CDR1 and CDR2: SGHNT and YYREEE (reference sequence). The V gene lost 0 bases and the J gene lost 0 bases, with 10 bases spanning the gap. The CDR3 loop spans 15 amino acids. The CDR3 DNA sequence: TGTGCCAGCAGCTTGGGAGTTAGCGTCTCCTACGAGCAGTACTTC. It codes for CASSLGVSVSYEQYF. Combining the CDR3 with reference TRBV5-4 and TRBJ2-7 gives the whole variable domain ETGVTQSPTHLIKTRGQQVTLRCSSQSGHNTVSWYQQALGQGPQFIFQYYREEENGRGNFPPRFSGLQFPNYSSELNVNALELDDSALYLCASSLGVSVSYEQYFGPGTRLTVT.

The chain has TRBV27 and TRBJ2-1, with 12 bases that match TRBD2. CDR1 is MNHEY, CDR2 SMNVEV, per germline (reference sequence). V trimming: 0 bases; J trimming: 5 bases; junction bases outside the gene matches: 20. The length of the CDR3 is 22 residues. The CDR3 DNA is TGTGCCAGCAGTTTATCAGTCAGGGCAGGGGGAGGCCTAGCGGGAGGGGACAATGAGCAGTTCTTC. It codes for CASSLSVRAGGGLAGGDNEQFF.

This clonotype came up many times. This chain connects TRBV9 to TRBJ2-3; perhaps TRBD2 as D (6 bases). Germline CDR1 and CDR2: SGDLS and YYNGEE. The CDR3 loop spans 16 amino acids. Deletions cut 5 bases from V and 2 bases from J, with 18 bases between. The CDR3 bases are TGTGCCAGCAGTCAATTAGCGGCAAGTAACACAGATACGCAGTATTTT. Protein: CASSQLAASNTDTQYF.

At least ten counts were recorded for this clonotype. The chain couples TRBV7-2 to TRBJ2-5; the D gene is possibly TRBD2 (7 bases). The germline CDR1 and CDR2 sequences are SGHTA and FQGNSA. The V end lost 6 bases, the J end lost 9 bases, and 29 bases lay between the germline ends. This CDR3 is 17 amino acids long. The CDR3 reads CASSRYSNGGPQDAQYF. As DNA, the CDR3 is TGTGCCAGCAGTCGATACTCAAACGGGGGGCCCCAAGATGCCCAGTACTTC.

At least ten counts were recorded for this clonotype. One junction end does not reproduce the germline sequence, and a read error may be involved. This chain connects TRBV4-3 to TRBJ2-4; D ambiguous. CDR1 is LGHNA and CDR2 is YSLEER in the germline V gene. CDR3 length equals 14 residues. CDR3 sequence (DNA): TGTGCCAGCAGCCAAGAACTAGCCAAAAACATTCAGTACTTC. Protein product: CASSQELAKNIQYF.

As concerns this clonotype: With a much larger clone just one base away, this may be a read error. The gene calls are TRBV13 and TRBJ1-1; no reliable D call. This CDR3 region has 14 residues. The germline V gene has CDR1 PRHDT and CDR2 FYEKMQ (reference sequence). CDR3 DNA sequence: TGTACCAGCAGCTACACAGAGGAGAACACTGAAGCTTTCTTT. It encodes CTSSYTEENTEAFF.

This clonotype was counted many times. The chain joins TRBV6-1 to TRBJ2-7; D not certain. CDR1 and CDR2 (germline): MNHNS, SASEGT. The germline V and J ends were trimmed by 1 base and 4 bases, with 5 bases remaining between them. The CDR3 length is 12 residues. CDR3 DNA sequence: TGTGCCAGCAGTGAAGTGGGATACGAGCAGTACTTC. This encodes CASSEVGYEQYF.

Remarks on this clonotype: A read error is possible here, since a much larger clone lies one base away. The chain employs TRBV7-6 and TRBJ2-7; 8 bases line up with TRBD1. This CDR3 is built from 17 residues. The V gene's germline CDR1 is SGHVS and CDR2 FNYEAQ. Trimming at V came to 3 bases and at J to 3 bases, leaving 13 bases not matched to a gene. Written as DNA, the CDR3 is TGTGCCAGCAGCTTTTCCCCGGAAACGGGACAGGACTACGAGCAGTACTTC. Protein sequence: CASSFSPETGQDYEQYF.

This clonotype showed up many times. The rearrangement links TRBV7-9 to TRBJ2-5; 10 positions agree with TRBD2. V trimming: 1 base; J trimming: 3 bases; junction bases outside the gene matches: 2. Per the germline V gene, CDR1 is SEHNR and CDR2 is FQNEAQ (reference sequence). The CDR3 is made up of 15 amino acids. The CDR3 DNA follows: TGTGCCAGCAGCTTAGTCCTAGCGGGAGAAGAGACCCAGTACTTC. This encodes CASSLVLAGEETQYF.

There are a few counts of this clonotype. The genes are TRBV4-2 and TRBJ2-7; TRBD2 agrees at 7 bases. V was pared by 0 bases and J by 3 bases, with 8 bases of the junction left unmatched. Germline lookup yields CDR1 LGHNA and CDR2 YNFKEQ. This CDR3 region has 16 residues. CDR3 sequence reads: CASSQEYWSGNYEQYF. CDR3 DNA: TGTGCCAGCAGCCAAGAATACTGGAGCGGGAACTACGAGCAGTACTTC.

This clonotype was picked up many times. The chain recombines TRBV6-5 with TRBJ2-1, with D perhaps TRBD1 or TRBD2 (5 bases each). Germline values: CDR1 MNHEY, CDR2 SVGAGI. The CDR3 contains 16 residues. V was clipped by 4 bases and J by 0 bases, with 13 bases between them. CDR3 amino acids: CASSSAPGSSYNEQFF. Written as DNA, the CDR3 is TGTGCCAGCAGTTCAGCTCCAGGGAGCTCCTACAATGAGCAGTTCTTC.

The V and J genes are TRBV19 and TRBJ2-3; 7 bases line up with TRBD1. Germline CDR1 LNHDA, CDR2 SQIVND (reference sequence). The CDR3 has 16 amino acids. The V and J ends lost 5 bases and 0 bases, in that order; junction bases with no gene match: 8. CDR3 in amino acids: CASSPVGDSSTDTQYF. CDR3 coding DNA: TGTGCCAGTAGTCCAGTAGGGGACAGTAGCACAGATACGCAGTATTTT.

The chain is built from TRBV25-1 and TRBJ1-1; 12 positions agree with TRBD1. The CDR3 extends over 16 amino acids. Trimming at V came to 2 bases and at J to 7 bases, leaving 8 bases not matched to a gene. Germline V gene sequence: CDR1 MGHDK, CDR2 SYGVNS. CDR3 sequence reads: CASSEGAGTGGVEAFF. CDR3 nucleotide sequence: TGTGCCAGCAGTGAAGGCGCAGGGACAGGGGGCGTTGAAGCTTTCTTT. Together with reference TRBV25-1 and TRBJ1-1, the CDR3 gives the full variable domain: EADIYQTPRYLVIGTGKKITLECSQTMGHDKMYWYQQDPGMELHLIHYSYGVNSTEKGDLSSESTVSRIRTEHFPLTLESARPSHTSQYLCASSEGAGTGGVEAFFGQGTRLTVV.

The chain uses TRBV27 and TRBJ2-1, with D perhaps matching TRBD1 or TRBD2 (5 bases each). Germline V gives CDR1 MNHEY, CDR2 SMNVEV (reference sequence). Trimming took 7 bases from V and 3 from J, leaving 13 bases between them. This CDR3 contains 14 residues. The CDR3 here is CASTPGDLYNEQFF. The CDR3 coding sequence is TGTGCCAGCACCCCCGGGGACCTCTACAATGAGCAGTTCTTC.